This TCR beta chain was sequenced during a study of blood T cell repertoires in COVID-19. Here immunoSEQ multiplex PCR was the method, and the copy in TCRdb shows in-frame clones only, minus some. Among about 390,000 clones, 80% to 90% were seen once, and the ten largest hold around 10%. The table lists this clone with a count of one. Material for sequencing was PBMCs or T cells enriched from blood (not recorded which). This sequence originates from a woman between 45 and 65 years old who had recovered from COVID-19.

The chain's CDR3 is CATSVSSGLAEQFF. CDR3 DNA: TGTGCCACCAGTGTTTCCTCCGGACTAGCCGAGCAGTTCTTC. V and J are TRBV24-1 and TRBJ2-1; 8 nucleotides match TRBD2. V gave up 5 bases and J gave up 10 bases; unmatched junction bases: 9. This CDR3 is 14 amino acids long. Germline CDR1 is KGHDR and CDR2 is SFDVKD.